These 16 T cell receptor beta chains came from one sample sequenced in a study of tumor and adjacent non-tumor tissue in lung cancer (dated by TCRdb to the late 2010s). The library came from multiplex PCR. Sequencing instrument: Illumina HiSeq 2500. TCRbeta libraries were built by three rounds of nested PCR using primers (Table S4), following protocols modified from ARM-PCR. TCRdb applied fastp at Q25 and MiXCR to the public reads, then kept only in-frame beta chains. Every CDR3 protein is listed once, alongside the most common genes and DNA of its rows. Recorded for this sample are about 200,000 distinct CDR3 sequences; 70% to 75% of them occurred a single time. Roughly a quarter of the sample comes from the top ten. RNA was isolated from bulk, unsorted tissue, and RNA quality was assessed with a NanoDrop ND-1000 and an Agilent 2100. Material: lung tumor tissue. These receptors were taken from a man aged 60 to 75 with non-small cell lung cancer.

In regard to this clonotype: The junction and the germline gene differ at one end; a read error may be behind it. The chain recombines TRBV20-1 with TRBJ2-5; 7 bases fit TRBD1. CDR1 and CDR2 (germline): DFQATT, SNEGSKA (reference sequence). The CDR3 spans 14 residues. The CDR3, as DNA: TGCGGTGCGGCGAGACAGGGAGAACAAGAAACCCAGTACTTC. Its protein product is CGAARQGEQETQYF.

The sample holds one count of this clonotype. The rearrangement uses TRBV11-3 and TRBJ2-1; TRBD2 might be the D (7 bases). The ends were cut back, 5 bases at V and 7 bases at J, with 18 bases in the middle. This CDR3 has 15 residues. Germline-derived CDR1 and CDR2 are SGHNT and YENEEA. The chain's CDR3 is CASSPEGGLSNEQFF. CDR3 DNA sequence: TGTGCCAGCAGCCCCGAGGGGGGGCTAAGTAATGAGCAGTTCTTC.

CDR3 region: CASSLVSGRGEQYF. CDR3 in DNA: TGTGCCAGCAGTTTAGTTAGCGGGAGGGGCGAGCAGTACTTC. The V call is TRBV12-3 or TRBV12-4, the J call TRBJ2-7; 11 nucleotides line up with TRBD2. The V and J ends lost 1 base and 6 bases, in that order; junction bases with no gene match: 2. This CDR3 spans 14 amino acids.

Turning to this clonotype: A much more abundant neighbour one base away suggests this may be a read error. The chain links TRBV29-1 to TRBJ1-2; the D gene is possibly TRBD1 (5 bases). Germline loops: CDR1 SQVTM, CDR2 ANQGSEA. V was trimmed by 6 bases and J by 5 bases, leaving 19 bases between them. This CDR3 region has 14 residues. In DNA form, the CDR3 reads TGCAGCGTCCTCCCCACAGGTCTTAAGTATGGCTACACCTTC. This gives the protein CSVLPTGLKYGYTF. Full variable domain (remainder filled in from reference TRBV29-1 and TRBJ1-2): SAVISQKPSRDICQRGTSLTIQCQVDSQVTMMFWYRQQPGQSLTLIATANQGSEATYESGFVIDKFPISRPNLTFSTLTVSNMSPEDSSIYLCSVLPTGLKYGYTFGSGTRLTVV.

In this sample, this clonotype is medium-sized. CDR3 region: CSVEGSGHEQYF. DNA of the CDR3: TGCAGCGTTGAAGGCTCTGGTCACGAGCAGTACTTC. This sequence joins TRBV29-1 and TRBJ2-7; the D is unclear. V was trimmed by 1 base and J by 5 bases, leaving 9 bases between them. The CDR3 is 12 amino acids. CDR1 and CDR2 (germline): SQVTM, ANQGSEA.

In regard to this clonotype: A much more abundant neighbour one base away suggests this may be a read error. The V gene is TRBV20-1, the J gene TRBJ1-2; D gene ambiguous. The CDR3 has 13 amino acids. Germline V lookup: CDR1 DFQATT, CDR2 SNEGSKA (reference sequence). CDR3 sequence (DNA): TGCAGTGCTAGAGATCAAGGTTCGGGCGGCTACGCCTTC. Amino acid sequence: CSARDQGSGGYAF.

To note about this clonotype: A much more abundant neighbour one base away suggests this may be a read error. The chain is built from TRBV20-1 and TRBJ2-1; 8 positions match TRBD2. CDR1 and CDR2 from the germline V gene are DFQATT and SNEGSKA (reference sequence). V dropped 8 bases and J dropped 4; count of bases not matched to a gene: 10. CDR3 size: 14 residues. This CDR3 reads CSLRGGDQYNEQFF. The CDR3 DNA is TGCAGTCTACGGGGGGGAGATCAGTACAATGAGCAGTTCTTC.

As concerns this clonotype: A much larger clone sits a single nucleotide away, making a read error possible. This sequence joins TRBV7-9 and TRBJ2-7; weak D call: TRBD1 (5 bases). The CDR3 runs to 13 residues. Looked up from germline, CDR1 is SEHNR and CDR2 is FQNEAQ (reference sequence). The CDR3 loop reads CVSSSDTTYEQYF. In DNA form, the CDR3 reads TGTGTCAGCAGCTCGGACACAACCTACGAGCAGTACTTC.

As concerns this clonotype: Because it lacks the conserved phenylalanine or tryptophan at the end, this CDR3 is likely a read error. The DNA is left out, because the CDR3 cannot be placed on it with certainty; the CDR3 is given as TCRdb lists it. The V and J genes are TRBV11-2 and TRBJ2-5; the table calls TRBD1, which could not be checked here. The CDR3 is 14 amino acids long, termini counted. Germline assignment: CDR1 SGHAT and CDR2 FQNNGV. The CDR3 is CASSWGGGEETQYY.

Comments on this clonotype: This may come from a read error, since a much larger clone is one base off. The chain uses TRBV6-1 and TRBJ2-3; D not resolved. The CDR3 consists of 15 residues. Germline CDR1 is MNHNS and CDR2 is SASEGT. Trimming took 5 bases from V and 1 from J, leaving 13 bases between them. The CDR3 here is CASSQRVGGTDTQYF. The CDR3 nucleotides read TGTGCCAGCAGTCAACGGGTCGGCGGCACAGATACGCAGTATTTT.

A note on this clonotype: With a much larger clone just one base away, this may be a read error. The CDR3 loop is CASSRERPLTYEQYF. DNA of the CDR3: TGTGCCAGCAGCAGGGAGAGGCCGCTAACCTACGAGCAGTACTTC. The chain couples TRBV28 to TRBJ2-7, with D perhaps TRBD1 or TRBD2 (5 bases each). Per the germline V gene, CDR1 is MDHEN and CDR2 is SYDVKM. The CDR3 consists of 15 residues. With 6 bases removed from V and 2 bases from J, the gap between germline ends came to 17 bases.

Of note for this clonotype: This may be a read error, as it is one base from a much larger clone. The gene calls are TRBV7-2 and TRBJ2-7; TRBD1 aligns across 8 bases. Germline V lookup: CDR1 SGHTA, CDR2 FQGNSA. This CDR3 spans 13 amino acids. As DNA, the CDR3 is TGTGCCATCAGCTCACAGCGACAGGGGCAGCAGTACTTC. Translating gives CAISSQRQGQQYF.

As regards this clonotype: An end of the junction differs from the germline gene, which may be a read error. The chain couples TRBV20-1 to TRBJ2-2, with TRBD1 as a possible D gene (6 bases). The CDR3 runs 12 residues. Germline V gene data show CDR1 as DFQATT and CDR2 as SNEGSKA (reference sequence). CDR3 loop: CSAREGAGELLF. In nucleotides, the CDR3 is TGCAGTGCTAGAGAGGGGGCCGGGGAGCTGCTTTTT.

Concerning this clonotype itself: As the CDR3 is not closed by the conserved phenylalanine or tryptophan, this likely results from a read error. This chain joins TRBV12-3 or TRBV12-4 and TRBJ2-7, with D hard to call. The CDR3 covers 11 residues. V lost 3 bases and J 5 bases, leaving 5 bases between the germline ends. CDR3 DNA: TGTGCCAGCAGTTTGTACGACGAGCAGTACTTA. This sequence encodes CASSLYDEQYL.

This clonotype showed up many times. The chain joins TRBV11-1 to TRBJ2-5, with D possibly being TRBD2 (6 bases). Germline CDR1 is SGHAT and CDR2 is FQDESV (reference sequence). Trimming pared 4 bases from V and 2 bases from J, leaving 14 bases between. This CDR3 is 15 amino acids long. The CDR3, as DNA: TGTGCCAGCAGCTACGGAGGGCAGGTTCAAGAGACCCAGTACTTC. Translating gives CASSYGGQVQETQYF. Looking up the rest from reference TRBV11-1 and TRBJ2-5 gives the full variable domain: EAEVAQSPRYKITEKSQAVAFWCDPISGHATLYWYRQILGQGPELLVQFQDESVVDDSQLPKDRFSAERLKGVDSTLKIQPAELGDSAMYLCASSYGGQVQETQYFGPGTRLLVL.

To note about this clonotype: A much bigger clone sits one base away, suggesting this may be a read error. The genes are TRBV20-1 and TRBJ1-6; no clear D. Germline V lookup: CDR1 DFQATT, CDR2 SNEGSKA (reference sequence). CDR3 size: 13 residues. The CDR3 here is CRARYTYNSPLHF. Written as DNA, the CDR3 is TGCAGAGCTAGATACACCTATAATTCACCCCTCCACTTT.